These 32 T cell receptor beta chains were all obtained from the same sample, sequenced in a study of blood T cells in healthy people across ages. The use of a sample-barcoded 5' primer and a J-beta primer mix characterized a second PCR of roughly 7 to 11 cycles. TCRdb redid the calling of the 5' RACE reads with MiXCR, one entry per CDR3 protein. Of roughly 1.6 million distinct CDR3 sequences detected, approximately 32% appear once; the ten largest clones hold 11%. Sequencing used blood. The receptor source for this set is a woman younger than 45 in good health.

This clonotype was counted only a few times. This sequence joins TRBV6-1 and TRBJ2-1, with 10 nucleotides matching TRBD2. Trimming took 3 bases from V and 7 from J; bases not matched to a gene: 6. This CDR3 is built from 15 residues. The germline gives CDR1 MNHNS, CDR2 SASEGT. CDR3 region: CASSEQAGGPNEQFF. The CDR3 coding sequence is TGTGCCAGCAGTGAGCAAGCGGGGGGGCCAAATGAGCAGTTCTTC.

The rearrangement joins TRBV27 to TRBJ2-7; possibly TRBD1 for D (6 bases). Trimming took 2 bases from V and 3 from J, leaving 14 bases between them. The V gene's germline CDR1 is MNHEY and CDR2 SMNVEV (reference sequence). The CDR3 runs 15 residues. The DNA of the CDR3 is TGTGCCAGCAGTTTAACCGGGACATATCTCTACGAGCAGTACTTC. This translates into CASSLTGTYLYEQYF.

As regards this clonotype: Given a much more abundant clone one base away, this may be a read error. The V gene is TRBV20-1, the J gene TRBJ2-7, with TRBD2 as a possible D gene (6 bases). Germline assignment: CDR1 DFQATT and CDR2 SNEGSKA (reference sequence). Trimming took 6 bases from V and 1 from J, leaving 13 bases between them. The CDR3 length is 13 residues. CDR3 in amino acids: CSAPGDFSYEQYF. Written as DNA, the CDR3 is TGCAGTGCCCCTGGGGACTTTTCCTACGAGCAGTACTTC.

Here the CDR3 reads CASSQDSAGVREQYF. In DNA form, the CDR3 reads TGCGCCAGCAGCCAAGATAGCGCGGGAGTGAGGGAGCAGTACTTC. The chain uses TRBV4-1 and TRBJ2-7; 7 bases fit TRBD2. Losses at the gene ends were 0 bases for V and 7 bases for J; bases not matched to a gene: 9. Germline values: CDR1 MGHRA, CDR2 YSYEKL. The CDR3 has 15 amino acids.

In this sample, this clonotype turned up a few times. The rearrangement uses TRBV7-3 and TRBJ2-1, with 7 bases fitting TRBD2. The CDR3 sequence is 13 residues long. Germline CDR1 is SGHTA and CDR2 is FQGTGA. The V segment lost 7 bases and the J segment 2 bases; nucleotides outside the gene matches: 2. The DNA for the CDR3 is TGTGCCAGCACGGGAGGCACCTACAATGAGCAGTTCTTC. Amino acids: CASTGGTYNEQFF.

This clonotype was counted at least ten times. CDR3 sequence reads: CASSHGPGQTPGYTF. The CDR3 DNA is TGCGCCAGCAGCCATGGCCCGGGACAGACCCCTGGCTACACCTTC. V usage is TRBV4-1 and J usage is TRBJ1-2; TRBD1 matches at 7 bases. Germline-derived CDR1 and CDR2 are MGHRA and YSYEKL. The CDR3 totals 15 residues. V was clipped by 3 bases and J by 7 bases; unmatched bases: 11.

V usage is TRBV6-1 and J usage is TRBJ2-1; a possible D gene is TRBD1 (6 bases). The CDR3 runs 18 residues. From germline, CDR1 is MNHNS and CDR2 SASEGT. V was cut by 5 bases and J by 5 bases, with 25 bases left in between. The CDR3 coding sequence is TGTGCCAGCAGTAGGGGGAGCATGACAGCAAAATTCAACAATGAGCAGTTCTTC. It is translated as CASSRGSMTAKFNNEQFF.

This clonotype was observed a single time. The chain recombines TRBV9 with TRBJ2-5; 9 positions match TRBD1. The DNA end favors TRBJ2-7, so the J call may be wrong. Germline V gene lookup returns CDR1 SGDLS and CDR2 YYNGEE. This CDR3 comprises 14 residues. Here the CDR3 reads CASSVARTGVEQYF. DNA for the CDR3: TGTGCCAGCAGCGTAGCGAGGACAGGGGTCGAGCAGTACTTC.

This clonotype came up a few times. The junction and the germline gene differ at one end; a read error may be behind it. The chain combines TRBV5-1 with TRBJ1-2, with no clear D. The CDR3 extends over 14 amino acids. Germline-derived CDR1 and CDR2 are SGHRS and YFSETQ. This chain's CDR3 is CANSLSDPAAGYTF. The CDR3 region has the DNA TGCGCCAACAGCTTGTCTGACCCCGCGGCCGGCTACACCTTC.

Remarks on this clonotype: A junction end diverges from the germline sequence, so it may reflect a read error. The rearrangement links TRBV2 to TRBJ1-6, with TRBD1 identical over 9 bases. The CDR3 length is 15 residues. Looked up from germline, CDR1 is SNHLY and CDR2 is FYNNEI. The CDR3 sequence is CASSGTGSENSPLHF. The DNA of the CDR3 is TGTGCCAGCAGCGGGACAGGGTCAGAGAATTCGCCCCTCCACTTT.

V is TRBV10-3 and J is TRBJ1-5; TRBD1 matches 10 bases. The CDR3 length is 13 residues. Germline-derived CDR1 and CDR2 are ENHRY and SYGVKD. Trimming at V came to 2 bases and at J to 11 bases, leaving 3 bases not matched to a gene. For the CDR3, the DNA is TGTGCCATCAGTGAGGGACAGGGGGAGACCCAGCATTTT. Its protein product is CAISEGQGETQHF.

The V and J genes are TRBV5-1 and TRBJ1-1; D is unresolved. Trimming shortened V by 0 bases and J by 1 base, and 19 bases separated the two germline ends. Germline V gives CDR1 SGHRS, CDR2 YFSETQ. This CDR3 comprises 18 residues. As DNA, the CDR3 is TGCGCCAGCAGCTTGGGACCGGGATCTAGTAATCCGAACACTGAAGCTTTCTTT. The encoded protein is CASSLGPGSSNPNTEAFF.

A remark on this clonotype: The junction departs from the called germline gene at one end, perhaps through a read error. The CDR3 sequence: CTSSQAQGNSYEQYF. The DNA of the CDR3 is TGTACCAGCAGCCAGGCGCAGGGAAACTCCTACGAGCAGTACTTC. V and J are TRBV4-2 and TRBJ2-7; D might be TRBD1 (5 bases). Germline CDR1 is LGHNA and CDR2 is YNFKEQ. CDR3 size: 15 residues.

With regard to this clonotype: A single base separates this from a much larger clone, so it may be a read error. The rearrangement joins TRBV7-9 to TRBJ2-1; the match to TRBD2 covers 13 bases. Judging by the DNA end, TRBJ2-7 fits better; the J call may be wrong. The CDR3 consists of 17 residues. CDR1 and CDR2 (germline): SEHNR, FQNEAQ (reference sequence). DNA for the CDR3: TGTGCCAGCAGCCCCCGGACTAGCGGGAGCTCCTACAATGAGCAGTACTTC. Protein sequence: CASSPRTSGSSYNEQYF.

This clonotype occurred a few times. V is TRBV20-1 and J is TRBJ2-4; a weak D match, TRBD2 (6 bases). Per germline, CDR1 DFQATT and CDR2 SNEGSKA (reference sequence). The germline V and J ends were trimmed by 2 bases and 15 bases, with 20 bases remaining between them. This CDR3 is built from 13 residues. The CDR3 DNA sequence: TGCAGTGCTAGATCGGGGGAGACCTACGATGGGTACTTC. It is translated as CSARSGETYDGYF.

This rearrangement joins TRBV29-1 to TRBJ1-5; tentative D call: TRBD1 (5 bases). The germline V and J ends were trimmed by 3 bases and 6 bases, with 9 bases remaining between them. The V gene's germline CDR1 is SQVTM and CDR2 ANQGSEA. The CDR3 covers 12 residues. Written as DNA, the CDR3 is TGCAGCGTTGAGGGGCCGGGTCAGCCCCAGCATTTT. It translates to CSVEGPGQPQHF. Variable domain in full (rest from reference TRBV29-1 and TRBJ1-5): SAVISQKPSRDICQRGTSLTIQCQVDSQVTMMFWYRQQPGQSLTLIATANQGSEATYESGFVIDKFPISRPNLTFSTLTVSNMSPEDSSIYLCSVEGPGQPQHFGDGTRLSIL.

This rearrangement joins TRBV29-1 to TRBJ2-1; tentatively, D is TRBD1 (5 bases). Deletions cut 0 bases from V and 5 bases from J, with 17 bases between. Germline CDR1 and CDR2: SQVTM and ANQGSEA. The CDR3 is 16 residues long. Written as DNA, the CDR3 is TGCAGCGTTGAAGATACTTTGAGACAGCAGGACAATGAGCAGTTCTTC. It translates to CSVEDTLRQQDNEQFF.

The CDR3 sequence: CASSKRAWKGRNYGYTF. The CDR3 nucleotides read TGTGCCAGCAGCAAACGGGCTTGGAAGGGGCGGAACTATGGCTACACCTTC. The V and J genes are TRBV21-1 and TRBJ1-2; the D call of TRBD1 is as the table states it, not checked on the DNA. TRBV21-1 is a documented pseudogene. The CDR3 is 17 residues long.

This clonotype was seen more than once but under ten times. The chain uses TRBV28 and TRBJ1-2, with D perhaps matching TRBD1 (5 bases). The CDR3 is 15 amino acids. Germline-derived CDR1 and CDR2 are MDHEN and SYDVKM. V was trimmed by 7 bases and J by 3 bases, leaving 18 bases between them. CDR3 nucleotide sequence: TGTGCCAGCATATCCGAGCAGGGTGGGTACTATGGCTACACCTTC. Amino acid sequence: CASISEQGGYYGYTF.

The chain carries TRBV3-1 and TRBJ2-3; D is possibly TRBD1 or TRBD2 (5 bases each). This CDR3 is 13 amino acids long. Germline CDR1 LGHDT, CDR2 YNNKEL (reference sequence). The V and J ends lost 2 bases and 5 bases respectively, with 8 bases between them. CDR3 region: CASSQLGEDTQYF. In DNA form, the CDR3 reads TGTGCCAGCAGCCAACTGGGGGAAGATACGCAGTATTTT.

Concerning this clonotype itself: The germline gene is not matched at one end of the junction; a read error may be the cause. This rearrangement joins TRBV4-1 to TRBJ2-7; TRBD1 might be the D (6 bases). Germline CDR1 is MGHRA and CDR2 is YSYEKL. This CDR3 spans 14 amino acids. The DNA for the CDR3 is TGCGCCGGCAGCCAAGAACAGGGTTTCTACGAGCAGTACTTC. Its translation: CAGSQEQGFYEQYF.

This clonotype was picked up a small number of times. The V and J genes are TRBV30 and TRBJ1-2; D might be TRBD1 (5 bases). Germline lookup yields CDR1 GTSNPN and CDR2 SVGIG (reference sequence). The CDR3 runs 13 residues. Deletions cut 1 base from V and 12 bases from J, with 18 bases between. CDR3 loop: CAWSAVTGGGDTF. DNA of the CDR3: TGTGCCTGGAGTGCCGTCACAGGTGGTGGGGACACCTTC. The variable domain in full, with the rest retrieved from reference TRBV30 and TRBJ1-2, is SQTIHQWPATLVQPVGSPLSLECTVEGTSNPNLYWYRQAAGRGLQLLFYSVGIGQISSEVPQNLSASRPQDRQFILSSKKLLLSDSGFYLCAWSAVTGGGDTFGSGTRLTVV.

The J gene is TRBJ2-5, the V gene TRBV7-9; TRBD2 matches at 10 bases. V shed 4 bases, J shed 11 bases, and the junction held 25 bases outside the gene matches. This CDR3 comprises 19 residues. Germline CDR1 reads SEHNR; CDR2 reads FQNEAQ (reference sequence). The CDR3 loop reads CASSSRTSGGNRLVNEQYF. CDR3 DNA sequence: TGTGCCAGCAGCTCCCGGACTAGCGGAGGAAATCGATTAGTCAATGAGCAGTACTTC.

The J gene is TRBJ2-7, the V gene TRBV7-3; 9 bases match TRBD2. There are 14 residues in the CDR3. The V and J ends lost 2 bases and 7 bases, in that order; junction bases with no gene match: 6. Germline loops: CDR1 SGHTA, CDR2 FQGTGA. The CDR3: CASSLFSGGSEQYF. In DNA form, the CDR3 reads TGTGCCAGCAGCTTATTTAGCGGGGGCTCAGAGCAGTACTTC.

This clonotype was observed a few times. J is TRBJ2-2 and V is TRBV29-1; D is undetermined. Trimming stripped 5 bases from V and 4 bases from J, with 5 bases between. CDR3 length equals 11 residues. CDR1 and CDR2 (germline): SQVTM, ANQGSEA. CDR3 residues: CSVSLTGELFF. CDR3 bases: TGCAGCGTTAGCCTCACCGGGGAGCTGTTTTTT.

Notes on this clonotype: A single base separates this from a much larger clone, so it may be a read error. The missing conserved phenylalanine or tryptophan at the end of this CDR3 makes a read error likely. V usage is TRBV4-1 and J usage is TRBJ2-3; D remains ambiguous. V was trimmed by 0 bases and J by 0 bases, leaving 13 bases between them. Germline V gene sequence: CDR1 MGHRA, CDR2 YSYEKL. The CDR3 consists of 17 residues. In nucleotides, the CDR3 is TGCGCCAGCAGCCAAGATGAAACCGAACTAAGCACAGATACGCAGTATTTG. This translates into CASSQDETELSTDTQYL.

In this sample, this clonotype turned up a few times. The gene calls are TRBV4-1 and TRBJ2-7; possibly TRBD2 for D (5 bases). V gave up 4 bases and J gave up 0 bases, with 13 bases separating them. CDR3 length equals 15 residues. CDR1 and CDR2 from the germline V gene are MGHRA and YSYEKL. The CDR3: CASSPLEVPSYEQYF. The CDR3 DNA reads TGCGCCAGCAGCCCATTGGAGGTCCCCTCCTACGAGCAGTACTTC.

The chain recombines TRBV7-2 with TRBJ2-4; 16 nucleotides match TRBD2. CDR1 and CDR2 (germline): SGHTA, FQGNSA. Unmatched junction bases numbered 9, after V lost 5 bases and J lost 2 bases. The length of the CDR3 is 19 residues. The CDR3 DNA sequence: TGTGCCAGCAGCCCTTCGGGACTAGCGGGAGGGGTTTCCAAAAACATTCAGTACTTC. Protein product: CASSPSGLAGGVSKNIQYF.

The chain couples TRBV9 to TRBJ2-3, with D unresolved. The length of the CDR3 is 13 residues. Germline V gene sequence: CDR1 SGDLS, CDR2 YYNGEE. The V gene lost 0 bases and the J gene lost 4 bases, with 6 bases spanning the gap. The CDR3 region is CASSVDNSDTQYF. As DNA, the CDR3 is TGTGCCAGCAGCGTAGATAATTCAGATACGCAGTATTTT.

This clonotype was found a few times. A junction boundary mismatches the germline segment, possibly from a read error. The CDR3 DNA is TGTGCCAGCAGACAGGGGAACGCTGAAGCTTTCTTT. Translating it yields CASRQGNAEAFF. V and J are TRBV2 and TRBJ1-1; 7 positions agree with TRBD1. The CDR3 is 12 residues long. Germline-derived CDR1 and CDR2 are SNHLY and FYNNEI.

This clonotype was seen more than once but under ten times. V is TRBV3-1 and J is TRBJ2-7; 14 positions match TRBD2. There are 16 residues in the CDR3. CDR1 and CDR2 (germline): LGHDT, YNNKEL (reference sequence). J gave up 5 bases and V 4 bases, and 7 bases lay outside the gene matches. The CDR3 coding sequence is TGTGCCAGCAGCCCGGGACTAGCGGGAGTTCTCAACGAGCAGTACTTC. Translation: CASSPGLAGVLNEQYF.

This chain connects TRBV9 to TRBJ2-7; D is unresolved. CDR3 length: 12 amino acids. The germline CDR1 and CDR2 sequences are SGDLS and YYNGEE. The germline V and J ends were trimmed by 2 bases and 6 bases, with 9 bases remaining between them. The CDR3 DNA sequence: TGTGCCAGCAGCGTCCCTGGAAGCGAGCAGTACTTC. It specifies CASSVPGSEQYF.